The clone carrying this TCR beta chain was detected many times. The antigen is not known. Samples came from axillary lymph nodes draining the breast cancer. The V and J ends lost 2 bases and 1 base respectively, with 11 bases between them. The CDR3 is made up of 15 amino acids. Germline loops: CDR1 SGHKS, CDR2 YYEKEE (reference sequence). The sample comes from a study of breast tumors, draining lymph nodes, adjacent tissues. Findings of the study overall: The lymph node origin of tumor T cells was framed as consistent with a hypothesis, not demonstrated.

TCRdb re-called the multiplex PCR reads with MiXCR, one entry per CDR3 protein. The sample includes about 230,000 distinct CDR3 sequences, approximately 29% of them seen just once. The receptor was isolated from a female donor with breast cancer. Some clones in this sample may be carry-over from other donors' samples. Material for sequencing was axillary lymph node tissue. The V and J genes are TRBV5-5 and TRBJ2-3; D tentatively reads TRBD1 or TRBD2 (5 bases each). The DNA for the CDR3 is TGTGCCAGCAGCTTCCGGGACGTCGGCACAGATACGCAGTATTTT. Protein sequence: CASSFRDVGTDTQYF.